The next 31 T cell receptor beta chains were all read from a single sample in a study of technical replicates of blood from several donors. Produced via immunoSEQ multiplex PCR; TCRdb's table is partial and in-frame only. The table has some 87,000 clones, almost 98% seen once. The specimen was T cells isolated from PBMCs. These TCRs come from a human donor in good health.

This sequence joins TRBV4-1 and TRBJ1-4; 7 nucleotides align to TRBD1. Germline trimming cut 7 bases from V and 4 bases from J; bases unmatched to any gene: 6. Germline V gene data show CDR1 as MGHRA and CDR2 as YSYEKL. The CDR3 extends over 14 amino acids. CDR3 amino acids: CASTRTGVNEKLFF. The CDR3 DNA reads as TGCGCCAGCACCCGGACAGGCGTTAATGAAAAACTGTTTTTT.

The V and J genes are TRBV11-1 and TRBJ2-7; D unresolved. Germline loops: CDR1 SGHAT, CDR2 FQDESV (reference sequence). This CDR3 has 13 residues. V lost 5 bases and J lost 2, with 10 bases in between. The CDR3 region is CASSPRWTYEQYF. DNA for the CDR3: TGTGCCAGCAGCCCCAGGTGGACCTACGAGCAGTACTTC.

This rearrangement joins TRBV5-1 to TRBJ2-1; D may be TRBD1 (6 bases). Germline CDR1 and CDR2: SGHRS and YFSETQ. Trimming took off 2 bases at V and 0 bases at J, with 12 bases between the two ends. This CDR3 contains 16 residues. The CDR3 sequence is CASSFGTGTSYNEQFF. The CDR3 DNA sequence: TGCGCCAGCAGCTTCGGCACAGGGACCTCCTACAATGAGCAGTTCTTC.

The rearrangement uses TRBV19 and TRBJ1-4, with D possibly matching TRBD1 (5 bases). The length of the CDR3 is 15 residues. Deletions cut 6 bases from V and 4 bases from J, with 15 bases between. Looked up from germline, CDR1 is LNHDA and CDR2 is SQIVND (reference sequence). DNA for the CDR3: TGTGCCAGTAGGGATTTGACAGAGTTTAATGAAAAACTGTTTTTT. Its protein is CASRDLTEFNEKLFF.

The chain joins TRBV27 to TRBJ2-7; no definite D call. The CDR3 length is 13 residues. Trimming shortened V by 1 base and J by 5 bases, and 9 bases separated the two germline ends. Germline CDR1 is MNHEY and CDR2 is SMNVEV (reference sequence). CDR3 region: CASSLFQAHEQYF. The CDR3 DNA is TGTGCCAGCAGTTTATTCCAGGCGCACGAGCAGTACTTC.

This chain joins TRBV6-1 and TRBJ1-2; a possible D gene is TRBD1 (5 bases). V dropped 0 bases and J dropped 7 bases, with 12 bases sitting between them. Germline-derived CDR1 and CDR2 are MNHNS and SASEGT. CDR3 size: 14 residues. CDR3 protein: CASSEASAGGGYTF. The CDR3 coding sequence is TGTGCCAGCAGTGAAGCCTCAGCGGGGGGTGGCTACACCTTC.

This chain uses TRBV6-1 with TRBJ2-1, with 10 bases aligning to TRBD1. CDR1 and CDR2 from the germline V gene are MNHNS and SASEGT. The CDR3 spans 15 residues. The ends lost 6 bases at V and 8 bases at J; junction bases unmatched: 10. The DNA for the CDR3 is TGTGCCAGCAGCTACCAGACAGGGGGCCTAGATGAGCAGTTCTTC. Residues: CASSYQTGGLDEQFF.

In its sample, this clone was seen once. The chain couples TRBV7-9 to TRBJ1-5, with D unresolved. Germline-derived CDR1 and CDR2 are SEHNR and FQNEAQ (reference sequence). V was shortened by 1 base and J by 6 bases, with 10 bases between the two germline ends. The CDR3 extends over 14 amino acids. CDR3 sequence (DNA): TGTGCCAGCAGCTTAGGTTATCCGAGTCAGCCCCAGCATTTT. This sequence encodes CASSLGYPSQPQHF.

The genes are TRBV6-6 and TRBJ2-3; D is perhaps TRBD2 (5 bases). The germline V and J ends were trimmed by 2 bases and 4 bases, with 16 bases remaining between them. Germline V CDR1 and CDR2: MNHNY, SVGAGI (reference sequence). The CDR3 runs to 16 residues. CDR3 in amino acids: CASSYRSWEQSDTQYF. As DNA, the CDR3 is TGTGCCAGCAGTTACCGGTCGTGGGAGCAGTCAGATACGCAGTATTTT.

The rearrangement links TRBV7-2 to TRBJ2-1; 10 bases map to TRBD2. There are 19 residues in the CDR3. V was pared by 0 bases and J by 0 bases, with 8 bases of the junction left unmatched. Looked up from germline, CDR1 is SGHTA and CDR2 is FQGNSA. As DNA, the CDR3 is TGTGCCAGCAGCTTAGCAACTAGCGGGATAAGGAGCTCCTACAATGAGCAGTTCTTC. Amino acids: CASSLATSGIRSSYNEQFF.

DNA of the CDR3: TGTGCCATCAGTGAGTCGAACAGGGACTATTCTAACTATGGCTACACCTTC. Residues: CAISESNRDYSNYGYTF. J is TRBJ1-2 and V is TRBV10-3, with D possibly TRBD1 on 6 matching bases. Trimming took off 0 bases at V and 0 bases at J, with 14 bases between the two ends. The CDR3 totals 17 residues. The germline CDR1 and CDR2 sequences are ENHRY and SYGVKD.

This chain connects TRBV11-3 to TRBJ2-7; 7 positions match TRBD2. The trim removed 6 bases at V and 3 bases at J, leaving 2 bases unmatched. CDR1 is SGHNT, CDR2 YENEEA, per germline. The length of the CDR3 is 12 residues. CDR3 amino acids: CASSGLGYEQYF. CDR3 sequence (DNA): TGTGCCAGCAGTGGACTAGGCTACGAGCAGTACTTC.

Here the CDR3 reads CSAGGQGTGELFF. CDR3 in DNA: TGCAGCGCCGGTGGACAGGGCACCGGGGAGCTGTTTTTT. This rearrangement joins TRBV29-1 to TRBJ2-2, with 8 bases aligning to TRBD1. Germline CDR1 SQVTM, CDR2 ANQGSEA. The CDR3 runs to 13 residues. J gave up 4 bases and V 7 bases, and 5 bases lay outside the gene matches.

The chain is built from TRBV5-1 and TRBJ1-4; no clear D gene. This CDR3 comprises 13 residues. V dropped 1 base and J dropped 8 bases, with 9 bases sitting between them. Germline V CDR1 and CDR2: SGHRS, YFSETQ. CDR3 nucleotide sequence: TGCGCCAGCAGCTTGTGGCTGAGGGAAAAACTGTTTTTT. Protein: CASSLWLREKLFF.

The chain has TRBV7-9 and TRBJ1-4; D unclear. The CDR3 covers 12 residues. The V gene's germline CDR1 is SEHNR and CDR2 FQNEAQ (reference sequence). The V and J ends lost 1 base and 7 bases respectively, with 4 bases between them. This chain's CDR3 is CASSLVREKLFF. In DNA form, the CDR3 reads TGTGCCAGCAGCTTAGTTCGTGAAAAACTGTTTTTT.

This chain uses TRBV2 with TRBJ2-7; perhaps TRBD2 as D (5 bases). The V end was cut by 4 bases, the J end by 3 bases, with 10 bases between. The CDR3 extends over 13 amino acids. Germline CDR1 and CDR2: SNHLY and FYNNEI. As DNA, the CDR3 is TGTGCCAGCAGTGGTTCGGAGGACTACGAGCAGTACTTC. Translated: CASSGSEDYEQYF.

The V call is TRBV6-1, the J call TRBJ2-5; 7 nucleotides match TRBD2. Per germline, CDR1 MNHNS and CDR2 SASEGT. The CDR3 loop spans 15 amino acids. With V trimmed by 2 bases and J by 3 bases, 6 bases remained unmatched. CDR3 amino acids: CASSEFIGTKETQYF. CDR3 nucleotides: TGTGCCAGCAGTGAATTTATCGGGACTAAAGAGACCCAGTACTTC.

The rearrangement links TRBV28 to TRBJ1-5, with TRBD1 matching 10 bases. J lost 5 bases, V lost 2 bases, and 6 bases had no gene match. CDR1 MDHEN and CDR2 SYDVKM come from the germline V gene. This CDR3 is built from 16 residues. CDR3: CASSLLGTGADQPQHF. CDR3 in DNA: TGTGCCAGCAGTTTACTGGGGACAGGGGCCGATCAGCCCCAGCATTTT.

The V call is TRBV4-1, the J call TRBJ2-2; 8 nucleotides match TRBD1. V shed 2 bases, J shed 5 bases, and the junction held 1 base outside the gene matches. Germline V lookup: CDR1 MGHRA, CDR2 YSYEKL. The CDR3 runs to 14 residues. The CDR3 loop is CASSQTGGTGELFF. The CDR3 nucleotides are TGCGCCAGCAGCCAAACAGGGGGGACCGGGGAGCTGTTTTTT.

CDR3: CSVDYSGTSGSNEQFF. In nucleotides, the CDR3 is TGCAGCGTTGATTATTCCGGGACTAGCGGGAGCAATGAGCAGTTCTTC. This rearrangement joins TRBV29-1 to TRBJ2-1; 14 bases line up with TRBD2. CDR1 is SQVTM, CDR2 ANQGSEA, per germline. The CDR3 extends over 16 amino acids. V trimming: 3 bases; J trimming: 6 bases; junction bases outside the gene matches: 7.

This chain connects TRBV2 to TRBJ1-1; possibly TRBD1 for D (6 bases). Trimming shortened V by 2 bases and J by 11 bases, and 15 bases separated the two germline ends. Germline V gene data show CDR1 as SNHLY and CDR2 as FYNNEI. This CDR3 is 13 amino acids long. The CDR3 is CASSERGGAVAFF. The DNA for the CDR3 is TGTGCCAGCAGTGAACGGGGGGGCGCGGTGGCTTTCTTT.

V gene TRBV5-6 combines with J gene TRBJ2-3; 8 positions match TRBD2. Germline CDR1 reads SGHDT; CDR2 reads YYEEEE. The ends lost 3 bases at V and 5 bases at J; junction bases unmatched: 11. The CDR3 extends over 16 amino acids. CDR3 nucleotides: TGTGCCAGCAGCTGGGTTGTTGCGGGGGGCGGAGATACGCAGTATTTT. This encodes CASSWVVAGGGDTQYF.

J is TRBJ2-3 and V is TRBV5-1; TRBD2 matches 9 bases. The V segment lost 6 bases and the J segment 0 bases; nucleotides outside the gene matches: 11. Germline V gene data show CDR1 as SGHRS and CDR2 as YFSETQ. CDR3 size: 17 residues. The DNA for the CDR3 is TGCGCCAGCAAATATAAGGCTAGCGGGGCTAGCACAGATACGCAGTATTTT. As protein: CASKYKASGASTDTQYF.

The chain has TRBV10-1 and TRBJ2-1, with 8 bases that match TRBD2. The CDR3 length is 19 residues. Germline V gene data show CDR1 as WNHNN and CDR2 as SYGVQD (reference sequence). V trimming: 4 bases; J trimming: 5 bases; junction bases outside the gene matches: 19. DNA for the CDR3: TGCGCCAGCAGTGTAACGTATCGGTTAGCGGGGCACCAAGACAATGAGCAGTTCTTC. It encodes CASSVTYRLAGHQDNEQFF.

The chain is built from TRBV5-6 and TRBJ2-2; 8 nucleotides line up with TRBD1. The J segment lost 2 bases and the V segment lost 4 bases, leaving 7 bases of the junction unmatched. The germline V gene has CDR1 SGHDT and CDR2 YYEEEE. This CDR3 has 16 residues. This CDR3 is CASSPLDRDNTGELFF. CDR3 in DNA: TGTGCCAGCAGCCCACTGGACAGGGATAACACCGGGGAGCTGTTTTTT.

The J gene is TRBJ2-3, the V gene TRBV9, with TRBD1 matching 11 bases. V trimming: 4 bases; J trimming: 5 bases; junction bases outside the gene matches: 3. In germline, CDR1 is SGDLS, CDR2 YYNGEE. The CDR3 totals 14 residues. CDR3 sequence: CASSPGQGGDTQYF. Written as DNA, the CDR3 is TGTGCCAGCAGCCCGGGACAGGGGGGAGATACGCAGTATTTT.

This chain uses TRBV5-1 with TRBJ1-5; D not certain. Trimming took off 0 bases at V and 0 bases at J, with 4 bases between the two ends. The CDR3 has 14 amino acids. Per germline, CDR1 SGHRS and CDR2 YFSETQ. Written as DNA, the CDR3 is TGCGCCAGCAGCTTGGGCAGTAGCAATCAGCCCCAGCATTTT. Translating gives CASSLGSSNQPQHF.

This sequence joins TRBV6-6 and TRBJ2-7; 7 nucleotides match TRBD1. The trim removed 5 bases at V and 1 base at J, leaving 5 bases unmatched. In germline, CDR1 is MNHNY, CDR2 SVGAGI (reference sequence). The length of the CDR3 is 14 residues. CDR3 sequence reads: CASSPDRESYEQYF. In DNA, the CDR3 is TGTGCCAGCAGTCCAGACAGGGAGTCCTACGAGCAGTACTTC.

The rearrangement joins TRBV28 to TRBJ1-5; D perhaps matches TRBD1 (5 bases). This CDR3 contains 12 residues. Germline V gene data show CDR1 as MDHEN and CDR2 as SYDVKM. Trimming shortened V by 4 bases and J by 7 bases, and 8 bases separated the two germline ends. The DNA of the CDR3 is TGTGCCAGCAGTTCGGGGGGACAGCCCCAGCATTTT. Translation: CASSSGGQPQHF.

The CDR3 region has the DNA TGTGCCAGTAGTCTTACAGGGACCACTGAAGCTTTCTTT. Its translation: CASSLTGTTEAFF. The V gene is TRBV19, the J gene TRBJ1-1; D might be TRBD1 (6 bases). Per germline, CDR1 LNHDA and CDR2 SQIVND (reference sequence). Trimming pared 5 bases from V and 4 bases from J, leaving 11 bases between. The CDR3 has 13 amino acids.

The chain has TRBV4-1 and TRBJ2-5; 7 bases align to TRBD2. The germline V gene has CDR1 MGHRA and CDR2 YSYEKL. Trimming cost V 1 base and J 3 bases; bases outside gene matches: 5. The CDR3 loop spans 15 amino acids. CDR3 DNA sequence: TGCGCCAGCAGCCAAGTGGTGGGAGGGAAAGAGACCCAGTACTTC. It is translated as CASSQVVGGKETQYF.